This paragraph reports one T cell receptor beta chain. The data are from a study of blood T cell repertoires in COVID-19. At the level of the study: Sites across the United States, Italy and Spain contributed samples from acute and convalescent COVID-19. Nucleic acid was either cDNA or gDNA, and it came from T cells, B-cell-depleted T cells, or PBMCs.

Authors' methods: Amplification with reference gene primers provided the estimates of nucleated cell counts. Clones were read by immunoSEQ multiplex PCR, and TCRdb kept only the in-frame ones, dropping some. The DNA was the basis for D and trimming; V, J and clone size are from that table. The sample records around 130,000 clones, 75% to 90% being singletons. V lost 3 bases to trimming and J lost 5 bases; unmatched junction nucleotides: 6. Germline values: CDR1 SGDLS, CDR2 YYNGEE. The CDR3 has 15 residues. This clonotype was obtained from a man aged 50-60 years with active or convalescent COVID-19. This sequence joins TRBV9 and TRBJ1-4, with 8 bases lining up with TRBD1. The sequenced sample consisted of peripheral blood. CDR3 sequence: CASSGTGLGNEKLFF. The DNA for the CDR3 is TGTGCCAGCAGCGGGACAGGGCTAGGGAATGAAAAACTGTTTTTT.